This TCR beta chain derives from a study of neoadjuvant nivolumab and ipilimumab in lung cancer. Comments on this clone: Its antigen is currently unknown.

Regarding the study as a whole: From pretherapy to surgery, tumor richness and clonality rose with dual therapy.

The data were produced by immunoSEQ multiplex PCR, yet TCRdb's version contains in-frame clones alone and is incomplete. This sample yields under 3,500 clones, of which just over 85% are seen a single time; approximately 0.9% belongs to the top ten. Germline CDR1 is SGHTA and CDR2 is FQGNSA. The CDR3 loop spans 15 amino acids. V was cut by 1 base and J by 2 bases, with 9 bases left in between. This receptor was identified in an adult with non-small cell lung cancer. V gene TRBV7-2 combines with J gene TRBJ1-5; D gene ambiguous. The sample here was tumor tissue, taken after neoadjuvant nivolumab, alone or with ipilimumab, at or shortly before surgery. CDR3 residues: CASSLEGQGNQPQHF. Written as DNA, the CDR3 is TGTGCCAGCAGCTTAGAAGGGCAGGGCAATCAGCCCCAGCATTTT.